These 25 T cell receptor beta chains share one sample of origin, sequenced in a study of shared clonotypes between healthy human individuals (dated by TCRdb to the early 2020s). Library method: the immunoSEQ multiplex PCR assay. The table comes from immuneACCESS by way of TCRdb, which keeps in-frame sequences with V and J called. Part of the clones is missing from these tables; in studies checked, under half for an unresolved V gene and the rest for unknown reasons. Counted in this sample were millions of clones; just over 90% of them appeared once. Of the sample, roughly 0.13% is held by the ten largest clones. The sequenced sample consisted of naive CD4+ T cells sorted from blood. The meaning of the sample's cell subset or site label: CD45RA+ positively selected. These receptors all stem from a man between 18 and 35 years old in good health.

This clone turned up a few times. The chain carries TRBV7-9 and TRBJ1-5; D call uncertain. CDR1 and CDR2 from the germline V gene are SEHNR and FQNEAQ (reference sequence). The CDR3 totals 14 residues. V lost 4 bases to trimming and J lost 2 bases, with 9 bases between them. The CDR3 region is CASSSWEGNQPQHF. In DNA form, the CDR3 reads TGTGCCAGCAGCTCCTGGGAAGGCAATCAGCCCCAGCATTTT.

The chain recombines TRBV27 with TRBJ1-6; D not resolved. This CDR3 is built from 14 residues. V lost 5 bases and J 6 bases, leaving 11 bases between the germline ends. Germline assignment: CDR1 MNHEY and CDR2 SMNVEV (reference sequence). The CDR3 here is CASSIGSPNSPLHF. As DNA, the CDR3 is TGTGCCAGCAGTATTGGGAGTCCTAATTCACCCCTCCACTTT.

The J gene is TRBJ1-1, the V gene TRBV7-2; 7 nucleotides match TRBD1. Per the germline V gene, CDR1 is SGHTA and CDR2 is FQGNSA. Germline trimming cut 5 bases from V and 2 bases from J; bases unmatched to any gene: 8. The CDR3 covers 15 residues. The CDR3 coding sequence is TGTGCCAGCAGCCCCCCCGGGACAGTCAACACTGAAGCTTTCTTT. It yields the protein CASSPPGTVNTEAFF.

V gene TRBV30 combines with J gene TRBJ2-1; 11 nucleotides match TRBD2. After removal of 2 bases from V and 8 bases from J, the junction contained 11 bases not matched to a gene. This CDR3 is built from 16 residues. The germline gives CDR1 GTSNPN, CDR2 SVGIG (reference sequence). CDR3: CAWSPTNLAGGHEQFF. The DNA of the CDR3 is TGTGCCTGGAGTCCAACTAACCTAGCGGGAGGACATGAGCAGTTCTTC.

The rearrangement uses TRBV10-3 and TRBJ1-4; 9 nucleotides match TRBD1. From germline, CDR1 is ENHRY and CDR2 SYGVKD. Losses at the gene ends were 9 bases for V and 5 bases for J; bases not matched to a gene: 1. The CDR3 is 12 amino acids. CDR3 sequence reads: CAIGTGNEKLFF. CDR3 in DNA: TGTGCCATAGGGACAGGGAATGAAAAACTGTTTTTT.

The chain links TRBV19 to TRBJ2-7, with TRBD1 identical over 10 bases. CDR1 LNHDA and CDR2 SQIVND come from the germline V gene (reference sequence). The CDR3 runs to 15 residues. V was pared by 6 bases and J by 2 bases, with 7 bases of the junction left unmatched. The CDR3 DNA is TGTGCCAGTAGCGAGACAGGGGGCTACCCCTACGAGCAGTACTTC. This codes for CASSETGGYPYEQYF.

This chain joins TRBV5-1 and TRBJ2-2; TRBD1 or TRBD2 may be the D gene (5 bases each). The CDR3 sequence is 15 residues long. The germline gives CDR1 SGHRS, CDR2 YFSETQ. V was cut by 0 bases and J by 4 bases, with 10 bases left in between. The CDR3 coding sequence is TGCGCCAGCAGCTTGGGTGGGACCCCCACCGGGGAGCTGTTTTTT. Amino acids: CASSLGGTPTGELFF.

The chain is built from TRBV2 and TRBJ2-1; D may correspond to TRBD1 or TRBD2 (5 bases each). CDR1 and CDR2 (germline): SNHLY, FYNNEI. The CDR3 is 13 amino acids. Trimming left V 2 bases short and J 8 bases short, with 10 bases between. CDR3 amino acids: CASSEIRDDEQFF. The CDR3, as DNA: TGTGCCAGCAGTGAAATCAGGGACGATGAGCAGTTCTTC.

This clone was counted once. The V gene is TRBV7-2, the J gene TRBJ2-3; D not resolved. In germline, CDR1 is SGHTA, CDR2 FQGNSA. The CDR3 is 13 amino acids. Trimming took 7 bases from V and 2 from J, leaving 10 bases between them. The CDR3 DNA is TGTGCCAGCAACCCCGCCTACACAGATACGCAGTATTTT. As protein: CASNPAYTDTQYF.

The genes are TRBV28 and TRBJ1-6; perhaps TRBD1 as D (6 bases). This CDR3 has 14 residues. Between the trimmed V and J ends, which lost 3 bases and 9 bases, there was a span of 12 bases. CDR1 is MDHEN and CDR2 is SYDVKM in the germline V gene. CDR3 coding DNA: TGTGCCAGCAGTTTTAGGGGGGGCGGTTCACCCCTCCACTTT. It specifies CASSFRGGGSPLHF.

The rearrangement links TRBV5-6 to TRBJ2-1; D gene uncertain. This CDR3 contains 14 residues. Trimming left V 3 bases short and J 3 bases short, with 10 bases between. Germline V gives CDR1 SGHDT, CDR2 YYEEEE. The CDR3 loop is CASSSDNYYNEQFF. CDR3 coding DNA: TGTGCCAGCAGCTCCGACAATTACTACAATGAGCAGTTCTTC.

The rearrangement links TRBV6-5 to TRBJ1-5, with TRBD1 matching 7 bases. The CDR3 has 14 amino acids. J lost 0 bases, V lost 6 bases, and 2 bases had no gene match. CDR1 is MNHEY and CDR2 is SVGAGI in the germline V gene. For the CDR3, the DNA is TGTGCCAGCAGGGACAGGTCTAGCAATCAGCCCCAGCATTTT. Its protein product is CASRDRSSNQPQHF.

The chain couples TRBV5-1 to TRBJ1-1, with D hard to call. Germline V gene lookup returns CDR1 SGHRS and CDR2 YFSETQ. The CDR3 covers 16 residues. The V end lost 4 bases, the J end lost 6 bases, and 22 bases lay between the germline ends. Written as DNA, the CDR3 is TGCGCCAGCAGCCCCAGCTCGTGGGTAACCGATTCTGAAGCTTTCTTT. It codes for CASSPSSWVTDSEAFF. The entire variable domain, with the rest obtained from reference TRBV5-1 and TRBJ1-1, is as follows: KAGVTQTPRYLIKTRGQQVTLSCSPISGHRSVSWYQQTPGQGLQFLFEYFSETQRNKGNFPGRFSGRQFSNSRSEMNVSTLELGDSALYLCASSPSSWVTDSEAFFGQGTRLTVV.

V gene TRBV5-5 combines with J gene TRBJ1-2; D might be TRBD1 (6 bases). This CDR3 spans 15 amino acids. Trimming cost V 0 bases and J 8 bases, with 17 bases left between them. Per germline, CDR1 SGHKS and CDR2 YYEKEE (reference sequence). The CDR3 loop is CASSLGQGMFKGYTF. As DNA, the CDR3 is TGTGCCAGCAGCTTGGGGCAGGGGATGTTTAAGGGCTACACCTTC.

The chain combines TRBV7-9 with TRBJ2-7; the match to TRBD1 covers 10 bases. Germline lookup yields CDR1 SEHNR and CDR2 FQNEAQ (reference sequence). This CDR3 is 16 amino acids long. The V and J ends lost 0 bases and 5 bases, in that order; junction bases with no gene match: 7. The chain's CDR3 is CASSLATGGGWDEQYF. The CDR3 DNA reads TGTGCCAGCAGCTTAGCGACAGGGGGCGGGTGGGACGAGCAGTACTTC. Full variable domain (outside the CDR3, taken from reference TRBV7-9 and TRBJ2-7): DTGVSQNPRHKITKRGQNVTFRCDPISEHNRLYWYRQTLGQGPEFLTYFQNEAQLEKSRLLSDRFSAERPKGSFSTLEIQRTEQGDSAMYLCASSLATGGGWDEQYFGPGTRLTVT.

To note about this clone: This same CDR3 is encoded by further DNA sequences in the sample. The V and J genes are TRBV5-1 and TRBJ2-7, with a tentative D call TRBD1 (5 bases). V shed 0 bases and J shed 2 bases, with 9 bases lying between them. The CDR3 sequence is 14 residues long. The germline gives CDR1 SGHRS, CDR2 YFSETQ. In DNA, the CDR3 is TGCGCCAGCAGCTTGGAGGCAGGGCCCTACGAGCAGTACTTC. Residues: CASSLEAGPYEQYF. Using reference TRBV5-1 and TRBJ2-7 for the parts outside the CDR3, the full variable domain is KAGVTQTPRYLIKTRGQQVTLSCSPISGHRSVSWYQQTPGQGLQFLFEYFSETQRNKGNFPGRFSGRQFSNSRSEMNVSTLELGDSALYLCASSLEAGPYEQYFGPGTRLTVT.

The gene calls are TRBV7-2 and TRBJ2-1; TRBD1 aligns across 10 bases. J was trimmed by 5 bases and V by 11 bases; bases with no gene match: 15. Germline CDR1 is SGHTA and CDR2 is FQGNSA. The CDR3 totals 16 residues. Here the CDR3 reads CAGGGYGTGVHNEQFF. The CDR3 DNA reads TGTGCCGGAGGGGGATACGGGACAGGGGTCCACAATGAGCAGTTCTTC.

The chain combines TRBV6-5 with TRBJ1-6; 9 nucleotides line up with TRBD1. The germline V gene has CDR1 MNHEY and CDR2 SVGAGI. The CDR3 loop spans 15 amino acids. The V segment lost 6 bases and the J segment 6 bases; nucleotides outside the gene matches: 6. The CDR3 loop reads CASSRGDRANSPLHF. In nucleotides, the CDR3 is TGTGCCAGCAGCCGCGGGGACAGGGCTAATTCACCCCTCCACTTT.

The genes are TRBV5-1 and TRBJ1-3, with TRBD1 as a possible D gene (5 bases). CDR1 and CDR2 (germline): SGHRS, YFSETQ. There are 14 residues in the CDR3. The germline V and J ends were trimmed by 2 bases and 4 bases, with 10 bases remaining between them. This CDR3 reads CASSFRERGNTIYF. The CDR3 nucleotides read TGCGCCAGCAGCTTCAGGGAGAGGGGAAACACCATATATTTT.

The V gene is TRBV4-1, the J gene TRBJ1-6, with D unclear. The CDR3 runs 17 residues. Germline V CDR1 and CDR2: MGHRA, YSYEKL. V lost 4 bases and J 7 bases, leaving 20 bases between the germline ends. The CDR3 region is CASSPGIAKAVNSPLHF. CDR3 sequence (DNA): TGCGCCAGCAGCCCTGGGATTGCGAAGGCGGTCAATTCACCCCTCCACTTT.

This chain joins TRBV27 and TRBJ2-3; 12 bases are shared with TRBD1. Unmatched junction bases numbered 10, after V lost 5 bases and J lost 4 bases. CDR1 is MNHEY, CDR2 SMNVEV, per germline (reference sequence). The CDR3 sequence is 17 residues long. DNA of the CDR3: TGTGCCAGCAGTCTAGGGGACAGGGGGCATAGGGCAGATACGCAGTATTTT. Translation: CASSLGDRGHRADTQYF.

This chain uses TRBV11-2 with TRBJ2-7; D is tentatively TRBD1 or TRBD2 (5 bases each). Germline CDR1 SGHAT, CDR2 FQNNGV. V lost 4 bases and J 0 bases, leaving 10 bases between the germline ends. The CDR3 has 14 amino acids. CDR3 nucleotides: TGTGCCAGCAGCTCACTAGGGACCTCCTACGAGCAGTACTTC. Its protein product is CASSSLGTSYEQYF.

The chain combines TRBV10-2 with TRBJ2-1; no firm D call. The CDR3 is 12 amino acids. Germline lookup yields CDR1 WSHSY and CDR2 SAAADI. The V end lost 5 bases, the J end lost 4 bases, and 6 bases lay between the germline ends. As DNA, the CDR3 is TGCGCCAGCAGTCAGAGGTACAATGAGCAGTTCTTC. Its translation: CASSQRYNEQFF.

The chain is built from TRBV9 and TRBJ2-3; D gene uncertain. V lost 2 bases, J lost 6 bases, and 10 bases lay in between. Germline lookup yields CDR1 SGDLS and CDR2 YYNGEE. There are 13 residues in the CDR3. The CDR3 is CASSVGSGDTQYF. CDR3 bases: TGTGCCAGCAGCGTCGGGTCTGGGGATACGCAGTATTTT.

This chain connects TRBV10-3 to TRBJ1-2, with 9 positions matching TRBD1. Germline V lookup: CDR1 ENHRY, CDR2 SYGVKD. The CDR3 is made up of 15 amino acids. V gave up 2 bases and J gave up 8 bases; unmatched junction bases: 9. CDR3 sequence reads: CAISENPWTGDGYTF. The CDR3 nucleotides read TGTGCCATCAGTGAGAACCCTTGGACAGGGGACGGCTACACCTTC.